This T cell receptor beta chain comes out of a study of T cells after yellow fever vaccination. MiXCR was run by TCRdb on the 5' RACE reads, yielding one entry per CDR3 protein. The sample records 95,000 to 150,000 distinct CDR3 sequences, 8.9% being singletons. This clonotype came up a few times. Its cognate antigen is unknown. General study results and limits: The presence of abundant clonotypes contaminating from the bulk population was possible in FACS-sorted repertoires.

The sequence came from a young man who received the YFV17D yellow fever vaccine. This material consisted of CD8+ T cells sorted from PBMCs, taken on the day of the yellow fever booster vaccination.

The CDR3: CASSLGGGPQYNEQFF. CDR3 nucleotides: TGTGCCAGCAGCCTCGGGGGGGGGCCCCAGTACAATGAGCAGTTCTTC. The chain is built from TRBV9 and TRBJ2-1; 8 bases match TRBD2. V dropped 4 bases and J dropped 4; count of bases not matched to a gene: 10. The CDR3 sequence is 16 residues long. Per germline, CDR1 SGDLS and CDR2 YYNGEE.